This T cell receptor beta chain was observed in a study of cytomegalovirus exposure and HLA in healthy donors. About the study: Samples from HLA-typed donors yielded about 85 million unique TCRs in an early data release.

A word on this clone: The target antigen is unknown.

Broader study findings: A later analysis showed that HLA-associated TCR beta chains had undergone more clonal expansion than equally common others.

PCR used 60 Vbeta primers and 13 Jbeta primers. TCRdb keeps only in-frame clones here, not all; method: immunoSEQ multiplex PCR. This table has over 95,000 clones, 70% to 85% appearing once. Trimming took 3 bases from V and 2 from J, leaving 9 bases between them. The CDR3 length is 13 residues. CDR1 SQVTM and CDR2 ANQGSEA come from the germline V gene. Sequenced material: PBMCs. This chain links TRBV29-1 with TRBJ2-3, with D maybe TRBD1 (5 bases). This TCR came from a woman under 30 in good health and CMV-seronegative. The CDR3 DNA reads as TGCAGCGTTGAGGGTGGGGCCACAGATACGCAGTATTTT. Amino acids: CSVEGGATDTQYF.